This record covers a single TCR beta chain. What this receptor recognizes is not known. The record has no base qualities; no much larger clone is one base away. V and J are truncated by 7 bases and 3 bases respectively, leaving an intervening sequence of 13 bases. CDR3 length: 12 amino acids, cysteine to phenylalanine. Only the CDR3 part of the read is kept: 36 bases, read in frame from the first base. Per the germline V gene, SQVTM is the CDR1 and ANQGSEA is the CDR2. The instrument given in TCRdb is Illumina MiSeq. TCRdb itself trimmed the public reads at Q25 with fastp, ran MiXCR and retained productive beta chains. All rows with the same CDR3 protein become a single entry with the most common DNA and genes. The sample profile shows about 4,500 distinct CDR3 sequences; 8.1% of them were found once. The ten largest clonotypes hold roughly 8.7% of the sample. The sample belongs to a study.

This sequence was found in a human donor with rheumatoid arthritis. The sequence links TRBV29-1 to TRBJ2-7; the D gene is perhaps TRBD1 or TRBD2, as each covers 5 bases. Material for sequencing was CD4+ T cells from synovial fluid. The CDR3 reads CSAGPGNYEQYF. The bases are TGCAGCGCGGGACCCGGAAACTACGAGCAGTACTTC.